The clone carrying this TCR beta chain was recorded at least ten times. TCRdb independently ran MiXCR on the 5' RACE reads; one entry per CDR3 protein. The repertoire holds more than 100,000 distinct CDR3 sequences, under 14% seen once, with approximately 3.3% in the top ten. This CDR3 spans 15 amino acids. The germline V gene encodes CDR1 LGHNA and CDR2 YNFKEQ. Trimming removed 3 bases from V and 4 bases from J; junction bases left unmatched: 8. The time point is: longitudinal time-point 3. This sample is drawn from a study of neurological immune-mediated disorders. This rearrangement joins TRBV4-2 to TRBJ1-2, with 7 bases lining up with TRBD1. This clonotype was obtained from a female donor with HTLV-1-associated myelopathy (HAM/TSP). Sequenced material: PBMCs. CDR3 residues: CASSQAGTATYGYTF. The CDR3 nucleotides read TGTGCCAGCAGCCAGGCCGGGACAGCGACCTATGGCTACACCTTC.